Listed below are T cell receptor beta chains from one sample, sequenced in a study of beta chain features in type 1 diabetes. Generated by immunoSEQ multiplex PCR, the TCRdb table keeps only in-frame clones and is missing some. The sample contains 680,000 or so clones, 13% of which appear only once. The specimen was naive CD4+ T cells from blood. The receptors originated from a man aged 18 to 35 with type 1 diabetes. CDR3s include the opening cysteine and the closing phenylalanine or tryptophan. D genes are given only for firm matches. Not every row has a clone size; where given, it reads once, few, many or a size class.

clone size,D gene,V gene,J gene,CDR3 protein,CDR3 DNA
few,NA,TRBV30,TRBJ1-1,CACRILVGTEAFF,TGTGCCTGTCGGATTCTAGTGGGCACTGAAGCTTTCTTT
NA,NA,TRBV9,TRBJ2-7,CASSVDSAYEQYF,TGTGCCAGCAGCGTAGATAGTGCTTACGAGCAGTACTTC
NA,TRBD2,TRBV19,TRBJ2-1,CASAEYAGGRGEQFF,TGTGCCAGTGCCGAGTATGCGGGGGGAAGAGGTGAGCAGTTCTTC
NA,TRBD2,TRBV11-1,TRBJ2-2,CASSLESGGTGELFF,TGTGCCAGCAGCTTAGAAAGCGGGGGCACCGGGGAGCTGTTTTTT
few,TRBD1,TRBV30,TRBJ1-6,CAWSTIQGIGLNSPLHF,TGTGCCTGGAGCACAATACAGGGGATTGGGCTGAATTCACCCCTCCACTTT
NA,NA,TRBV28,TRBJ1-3,CASSFDWEGNTIYF,TGTGCCAGCAGTTTCGACTGGGAGGGAAACACCATATATTTT
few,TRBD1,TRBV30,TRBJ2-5,CATGVSETQYF,TGTGCGACAGGGGTTTCGGAGACCCAGTACTTC
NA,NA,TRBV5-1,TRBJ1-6,CASSLAVVVGESPLHF,TGCGCCAGCAGCTTGGCCGTTGTCGTTGGGGAATCACCCCTCCACTTT
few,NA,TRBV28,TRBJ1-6,CASSSPSGSYNSPLHF,TGTGCCAGCAGTTCCCCCTCGGGCTCCTATAATTCACCCCTCCACTTT
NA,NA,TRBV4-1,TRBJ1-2,CASSQDGQGPVNYGYTF,TGCGCCAGCAGCCAAGACGGGCAGGGACCGGTGAACTATGGCTACACCTTC
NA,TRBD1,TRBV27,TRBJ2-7,CASSRDRAYEQYF,TGTGCCAGCAGTCGGGACAGAGCCTACGAGCAGTACTTC
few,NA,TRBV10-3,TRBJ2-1,CAISESDSTFIQFF,TGTGCCATCAGTGAGAGCGACTCCACTTTTATCCAGTTCTTC
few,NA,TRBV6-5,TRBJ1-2,CASSYVGANYGYTF,TGTGCCAGCAGTTACGTCGGAGCTAACTATGGCTACACCTTC
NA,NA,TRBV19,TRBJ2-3,CASSNPISVDTQYF,TGTGCCAGTAGTAACCCAATTAGCGTAGATACGCAGTATTTT
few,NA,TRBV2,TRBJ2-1,CASSEAYRVGEQFF,TGTGCCAGCAGTGAAGCATACCGAGTGGGAGAGCAGTTCTTC
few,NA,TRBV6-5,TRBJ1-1,CASSYRGLNTEAFF,TGTGCCAGCAGTTACCGGGGGTTGAACACTGAAGCTTTCTTT
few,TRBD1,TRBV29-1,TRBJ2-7,CSVAGQGYEQYF,TGCAGCGTTGCGGGACAGGGCTACGAGCAGTACTTC
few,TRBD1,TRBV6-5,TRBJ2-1,CASSATQGFYNEQFF,TGTGCCAGCAGTGCTACACAGGGGTTCTACAATGAGCAGTTCTTC
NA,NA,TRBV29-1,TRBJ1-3,CSVVRGDGNTIYF,TGCAGCGTTGTTAGGGGAGATGGAAACACCATATATTTT
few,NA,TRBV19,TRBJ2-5,CASSMGSQETQYF,TGTGCCAGTAGTATGGGATCCCAAGAGACCCAGTACTTC
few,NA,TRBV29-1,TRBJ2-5,CSALGLEETQYF,TGCAGCGCTCTGGGACTTGAAGAGACCCAGTACTTC
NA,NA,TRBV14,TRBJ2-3,CASGSRQGGDTQYF,TGTGCCAGCGGTTCCCGCCAGGGGGGAGATACGCAGTATTTT
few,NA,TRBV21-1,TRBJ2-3,CASSKGAGPNPGTDTQYF,TGTGCCAGCAGCAAAGGGGCGGGTCCCAACCCTGGCACAGATACGCAGTATTTT
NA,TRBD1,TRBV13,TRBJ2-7,CASSLNPGQGIEQYF,TGTGCCAGCAGCCTGAACCCGGGACAGGGGATCGAGCAGTACTTC
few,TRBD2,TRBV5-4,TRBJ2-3,CASSLELAGDADTQYF,TGTGCCAGCAGCTTGGAACTAGCGGGGGACGCAGATACGCAGTATTTT
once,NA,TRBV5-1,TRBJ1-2,CASSPGLGTPLGHGYTF,TGCGCCAGCAGCCCGGGTTTAGGGACACCTCTCGGACATGGCTACACCTTC
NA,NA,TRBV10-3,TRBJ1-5,CAISEGGTSNQPQHF,TGTGCCATCAGTGAGGGGGGGACGAGCAATCAGCCCCAGCATTTT
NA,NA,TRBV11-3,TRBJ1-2,CASSPRTGGGYGYTF,TGTGCCAGCAGCCCCCGGACGGGAGGAGGCTATGGCTACACCTTC
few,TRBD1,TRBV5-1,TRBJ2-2,CASSATPGQGNTGELFF,TGCGCCAGCAGCGCAACTCCGGGACAGGGGAACACCGGGGAGCTGTTTTTT
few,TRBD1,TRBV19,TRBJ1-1,CASSIGQGAWTEAFF,TGTGCCAGTAGTATTGGACAGGGGGCTTGGACTGAAGCTTTCTTT
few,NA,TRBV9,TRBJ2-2,CASSVDGGGPGELFF,TGTGCCAGCAGCGTAGACGGGGGTGGGCCCGGGGAGCTGTTTTTT
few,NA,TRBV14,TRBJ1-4,CASSPSPQGREKLFF,TGTGCCAGCAGCCCGTCTCCCCAGGGCAGGGAAAAACTGTTTTTT
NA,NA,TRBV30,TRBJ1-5,CAWSIGQNNQPQHF,TGTGCCTGGAGTATAGGGCAGAATAATCAGCCCCAGCATTTT
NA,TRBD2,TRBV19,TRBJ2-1,CASSIPFVSGGAYNEQFF,TGTGCCAGTAGTATCCCTTTTGTGAGCGGGGGGGCCTACAATGAGCAGTTCTTC
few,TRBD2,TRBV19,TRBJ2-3,CASSIDSPSGGGPSDTQYF,TGTGCCAGTAGTATAGATTCCCCGAGCGGCGGGGGGCCGTCAGATACGCAGTATTTT
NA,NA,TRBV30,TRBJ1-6,CAWTPAGFRSPLHF,TGTGCCTGGACCCCGGCGGGGTTCAGATCACCCCTCCACTTT
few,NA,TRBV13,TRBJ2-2,CASSLVRGANTGELFF,TGTGCCAGCAGCTTAGTACGGGGAGCGAACACCGGGGAGCTGTTTTTT
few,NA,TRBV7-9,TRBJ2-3,CASSPPGLGTDTQYF,TGTGCCAGCAGCCCCCCGGGACTCGGCACAGATACGCAGTATTTT
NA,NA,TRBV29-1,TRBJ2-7,CSVVPRESSEQYF,TGCAGCGTTGTACCCAGGGAAAGTAGCGAGCAGTACTTC
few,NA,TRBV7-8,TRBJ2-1,CASSFTLVREKQFF,TGTGCCAGCAGCTTCACCCTCGTCAGGGAGAAGCAGTTCTTC
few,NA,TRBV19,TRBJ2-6,CASSIWGTGSGANVLTF,TGTGCCAGTAGTATATGGGGAACAGGCTCTGGGGCCAACGTCCTGACTTTC
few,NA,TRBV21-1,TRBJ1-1,CASSKAAGRGDTEAFF,TGTGCCAGCAGCAAAGCGGCTGGGCGAGGGGACACTGAAGCTTTCTTT